This T cell receptor beta chain was captured in a study of blood T cells in healthy people across ages. The study's findings and limits: There were more naive CD4+ cells and higher diversity in long-lived donors than in aged donors.

On this clonotype: What it binds is not known. At one end the junction does not follow the germline gene, possibly because of a read error.

Next came a second PCR, run for about 6 to 11 cycles, which used a sample-barcoded 5' primer along with a J-beta primer mix. CDR3-containing paired-end reads numbering at least 2.5 million came from each sample. In TCRdb, the 5' RACE reads were re-called with MiXCR into one record per CDR3 protein. The table includes hundreds of thousands of distinct CDR3 sequences, around 21% detected once. With each sample, at least 5 micrograms of total RNA were extracted. The CDR3 runs 12 residues. Germline V lookup: CDR1 SGDLS, CDR2 YYNGEE. Sequences were obtained from blood. This receptor was obtained from a man in his 70s in good health. This chain uses TRBV9 with TRBJ2-1, with TRBD1 as a possible D gene (5 bases). CDR3 loop: CASSGDRPEQSF. The DNA of the CDR3 is TGTGCCAGCAGCGGCGACAGACCTGAGCAGTCCTTC.